This TCR delta chain appears in the sequencing data of a study of gamma-delta chains in newborns, infants, children. About the study: Innate gammadelta T cells reportedly expand polyclonally right after birth, driven by microbial exposure, per the title.

The V gene lost 5 bases and the J gene lost 3 bases, with 13 bases spanning the gap. Germline CDR1 is TSWWSYY and CDR2 is QGS. The CDR3 has 14 amino acids. Only a few counts were recorded for this clone. TCRdb processed the reads again with the CATT caller. The sample carries about 4,000 delta-chain clones, about 40% recorded once. The sample in question was blood, obtained at week 6. This TCR was recovered from a child who was a newborn, infant or young child, either healthy, febrile or measles-vaccinated (not recorded which). This sequence joins TRDV1 and TRDJ1; TRDD2 might be the D (6 bases). DNA of the CDR3: TGTGCTCTTGGGAACCTTCCGACGTCCGATAAACTCATCTTT. Its protein product is CALGNLPTSDKLIF.